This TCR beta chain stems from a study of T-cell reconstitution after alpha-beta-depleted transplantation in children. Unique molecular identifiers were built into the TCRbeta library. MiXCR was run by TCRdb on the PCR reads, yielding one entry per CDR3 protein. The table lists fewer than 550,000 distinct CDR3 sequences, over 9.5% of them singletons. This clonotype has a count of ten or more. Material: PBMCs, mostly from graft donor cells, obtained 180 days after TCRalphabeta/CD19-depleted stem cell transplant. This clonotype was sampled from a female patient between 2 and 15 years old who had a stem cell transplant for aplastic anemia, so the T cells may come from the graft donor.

The CDR3 nucleotides read TGCAGCGTCGTGATGGGTAGACAGATATACGAGCAGTACTTC. This gives the protein CSVVMGRQIYEQYF. The J gene is TRBJ2-7, the V gene TRBV29-1, with D perhaps TRBD1 (5 bases). This CDR3 has 14 amino acids. Trimming cost V 6 bases and J 4 bases, with 19 bases left between them. CDR1 is SQVTM, CDR2 ANQGSEA, per germline.